Reported below is one T cell receptor (beta chain). No antigen is known for it. These data are taken from a study of T cells in localized non-small cell lung cancer. CDR1 and CDR2 (germline): SGHVS, FQNEAQ. The CDR3 runs to 15 residues. The V segment lost 1 base and the J segment 1 base; nucleotides outside the gene matches: 4. Measured with immunoSEQ multiplex PCR; TCRdb has only the in-frame clones, and not every one. The data contain 20,000 to 25,000 clones, about 90% of them seen just once; the ten biggest clones take up more than 6%. Points from the study as a whole: Tumor trailed uninvolved adjacent lung in T cell clonality, which peaked there. Increased T cell density in blood showed an association with longer overall survival.

The sample was peripheral blood, taken before any cancer treatment. V usage is TRBV7-8 and J usage is TRBJ2-7, with TRBD1 matching over 7 bases. The TCR comes from a male donor aged 60 or over with stage I squamous cell lung carcinoma. CDR3 in DNA: TGTGCCAGCAGCTTAGGACAGGGTACTTCCTACGAGCAGTACTTC. Translated, it gives CASSLGQGTSYEQYF.